This TCR beta chain was profiled in a study of blood T cells in healthy people across ages. Points from the study as a whole: Bulk PBMC profiling left naive and antigen-experienced comparisons inconclusive.

In terms of origin and age, donors were healthy Caucasian individuals from Russia aged about 6 to 90. For the second PCR, which ran for 7 to 11 cycles, a sample-barcoded 5' primer and a J-beta primer mix were used. A 12-random-nucleotide template-switch adaptor tagged each cDNA molecule. Via MiXCR, TCRdb re-called the 5' RACE reads, giving one row per CDR3 protein. Of around 500,000 distinct CDR3 sequences in the sample, around half were seen once. Germline V gives CDR1 MNHNY, CDR2 SVGAGI (reference sequence). The length of the CDR3 is 16 residues. V shed 3 bases and J shed 5 bases, with 17 bases lying between them. This clonotype has more than one count but fewer than ten. Its antigen remains unknown.

The V call is TRBV6-6, the J call TRBJ1-5; D may be TRBD1 (5 bases). This receptor was obtained from an elderly man in good health. Sequences were obtained from blood. CDR3 nucleotides: TGTGCCAGCAGTTATGGTCCTAATCAGGGCGATCAGCCCCAGCATTTT. It translates to CASSYGPNQGDQPQHF.